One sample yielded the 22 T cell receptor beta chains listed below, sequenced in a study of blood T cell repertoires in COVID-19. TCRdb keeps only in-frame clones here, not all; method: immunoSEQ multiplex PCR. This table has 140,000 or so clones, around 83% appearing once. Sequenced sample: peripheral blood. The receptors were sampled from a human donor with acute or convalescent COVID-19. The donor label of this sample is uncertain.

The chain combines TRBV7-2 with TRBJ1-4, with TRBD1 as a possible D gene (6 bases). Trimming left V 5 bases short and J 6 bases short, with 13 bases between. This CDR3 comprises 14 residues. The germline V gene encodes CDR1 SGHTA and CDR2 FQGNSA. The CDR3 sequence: CASSPRGGYEKLFF. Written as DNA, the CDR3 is TGTGCCAGCAGCCCGAGAGGGGGATATGAAAAACTGTTTTTT.

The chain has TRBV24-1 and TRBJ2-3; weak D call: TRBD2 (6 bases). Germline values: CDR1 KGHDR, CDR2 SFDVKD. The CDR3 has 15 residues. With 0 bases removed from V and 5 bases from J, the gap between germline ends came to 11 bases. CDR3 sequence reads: CATSDLVRSGDTQYF. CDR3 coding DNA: TGTGCCACCAGTGATTTGGTCCGTAGCGGAGATACGCAGTATTTT.

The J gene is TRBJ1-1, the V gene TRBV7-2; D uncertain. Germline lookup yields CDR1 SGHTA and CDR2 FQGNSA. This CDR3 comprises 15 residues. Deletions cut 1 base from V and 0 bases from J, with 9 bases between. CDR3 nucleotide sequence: TGTGCCAGCAGCTTAGTATGGGAGATGAACACTGAAGCTTTCTTT. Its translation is CASSLVWEMNTEAFF.

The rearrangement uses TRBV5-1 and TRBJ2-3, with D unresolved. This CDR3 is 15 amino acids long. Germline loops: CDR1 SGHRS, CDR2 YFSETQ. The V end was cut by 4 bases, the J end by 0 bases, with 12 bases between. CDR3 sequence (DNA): TGCGCCAGCAGCGGCGGTGGGTCTAGCACAGATACGCAGTATTTT. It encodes CASSGGGSSTDTQYF.

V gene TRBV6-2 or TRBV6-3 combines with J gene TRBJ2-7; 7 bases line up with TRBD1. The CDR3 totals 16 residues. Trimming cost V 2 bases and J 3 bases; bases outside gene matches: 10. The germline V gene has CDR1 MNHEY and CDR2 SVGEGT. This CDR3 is CASSYRIGTEGYEQYF. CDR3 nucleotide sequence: TGTGCCAGCAGTTACCGAATCGGGACAGAGGGCTACGAGCAGTACTTC.

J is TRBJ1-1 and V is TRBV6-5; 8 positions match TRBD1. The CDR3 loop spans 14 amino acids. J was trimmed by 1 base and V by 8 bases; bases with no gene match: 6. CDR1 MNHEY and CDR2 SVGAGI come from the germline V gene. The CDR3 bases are TGTGCCAGCCTCTTGGACAGGGCGAACACTGAAGCTTTCTTT. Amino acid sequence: CASLLDRANTEAFF.

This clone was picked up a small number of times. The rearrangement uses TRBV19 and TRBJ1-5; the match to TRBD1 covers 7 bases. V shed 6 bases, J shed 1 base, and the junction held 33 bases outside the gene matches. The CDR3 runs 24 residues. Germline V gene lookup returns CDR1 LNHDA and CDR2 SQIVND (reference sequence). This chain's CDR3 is CASSSRGGVTGRLDGWGSNQPQHF. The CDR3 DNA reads TGTGCCAGTAGCTCACGAGGGGGTGTGACAGGGCGACTTGATGGATGGGGGAGCAATCAGCCCCAGCATTTT.

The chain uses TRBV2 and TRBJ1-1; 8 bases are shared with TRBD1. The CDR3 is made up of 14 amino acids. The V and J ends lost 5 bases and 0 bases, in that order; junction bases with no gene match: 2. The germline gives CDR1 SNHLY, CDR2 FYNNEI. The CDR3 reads CASSSDRVNTEAFF. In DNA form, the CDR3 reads TGTGCCAGCAGTTCGGACAGGGTGAACACTGAAGCTTTCTTT. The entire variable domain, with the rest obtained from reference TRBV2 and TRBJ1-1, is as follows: EPEVTQTPSHQVTQMGQEVILRCVPISNHLYFYWYRQILGQKVEFLVSFYNNEISEKSEIFDDQFSVERPDGSNFTLKIRSTKLEDSAMYFCASSSDRVNTEAFFGQGTRLTVV.

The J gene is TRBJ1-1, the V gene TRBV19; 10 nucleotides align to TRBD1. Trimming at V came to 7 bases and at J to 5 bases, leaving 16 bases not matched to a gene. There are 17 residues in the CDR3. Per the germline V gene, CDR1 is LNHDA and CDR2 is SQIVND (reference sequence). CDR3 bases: TGTGCCAGTACCCCCATATTGACAGGGGGCTGGAGGACTGAAGCTTTCTTT. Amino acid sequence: CASTPILTGGWRTEAFF.

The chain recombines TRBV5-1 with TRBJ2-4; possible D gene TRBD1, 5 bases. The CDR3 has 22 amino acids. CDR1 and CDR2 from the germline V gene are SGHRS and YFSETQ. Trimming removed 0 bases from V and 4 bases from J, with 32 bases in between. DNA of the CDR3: TGCGCCAGCAGCTTGGCCGGCCCCCTGACAGTCGATCCCGTCCGTGAAAAAAACATTCAGTACTTC. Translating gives CASSLAGPLTVDPVREKNIQYF.

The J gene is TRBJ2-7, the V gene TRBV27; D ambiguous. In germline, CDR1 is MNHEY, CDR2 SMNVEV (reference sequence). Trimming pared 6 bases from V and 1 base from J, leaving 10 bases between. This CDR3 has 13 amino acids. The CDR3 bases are TGTGCCAGCAGGGGCTTCGAGTCCTACGAGCAGTACTTC. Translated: CASRGFESYEQYF.

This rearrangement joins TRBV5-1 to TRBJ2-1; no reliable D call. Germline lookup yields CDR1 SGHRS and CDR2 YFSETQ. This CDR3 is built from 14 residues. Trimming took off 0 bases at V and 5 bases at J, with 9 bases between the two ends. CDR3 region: CASSLGSENNEQFF. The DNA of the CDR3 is TGCGCCAGCAGCTTGGGATCTGAGAACAATGAGCAGTTCTTC.

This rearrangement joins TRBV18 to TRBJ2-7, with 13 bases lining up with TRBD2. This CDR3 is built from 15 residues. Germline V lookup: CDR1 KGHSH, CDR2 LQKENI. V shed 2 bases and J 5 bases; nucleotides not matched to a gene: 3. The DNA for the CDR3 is TGTGCCAGCTCACCAACTAGCGGGGGGGCGGACGAGCAGTACTTC. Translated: CASSPTSGGADEQYF.

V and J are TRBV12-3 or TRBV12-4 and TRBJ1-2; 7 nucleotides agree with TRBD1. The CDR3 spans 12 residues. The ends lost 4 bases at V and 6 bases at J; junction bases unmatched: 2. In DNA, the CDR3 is TGTGCCAGCAGTTCACAGGGGCATGGCTACACCTTC. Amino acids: CASSSQGHGYTF.

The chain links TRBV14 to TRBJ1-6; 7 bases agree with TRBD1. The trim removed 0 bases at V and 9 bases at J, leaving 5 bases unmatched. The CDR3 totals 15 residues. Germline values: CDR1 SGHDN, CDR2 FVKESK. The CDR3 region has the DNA TGTGCCAGCAGCCAAGATAGGGCAGGGGGTTCACCCCTCCACTTT. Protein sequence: CASSQDRAGGSPLHF.

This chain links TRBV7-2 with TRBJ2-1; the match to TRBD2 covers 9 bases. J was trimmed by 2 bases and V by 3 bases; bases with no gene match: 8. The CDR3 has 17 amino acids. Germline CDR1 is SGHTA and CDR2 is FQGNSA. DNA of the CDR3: TGTGCCAGCAGCTTTGGGGCGGCGGGGGGGGCCTACAATGAGCAGTTCTTC. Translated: CASSFGAAGGAYNEQFF.

The CDR3 loop is CASSRTGREQFF. DNA of the CDR3: TGTGCCAGCAGCCGGACAGGCCGCGAGCAGTTCTTC. This chain uses TRBV3-1 (or the pseudogene TRBV3-2) with TRBJ2-1, with 7 bases lining up with TRBD1. The germline CDR1 and CDR2 sequences are LGHDT and YNNKEL (reference sequence). The CDR3 is 12 amino acids. V dropped 4 bases and J dropped 10; count of bases not matched to a gene: 4.

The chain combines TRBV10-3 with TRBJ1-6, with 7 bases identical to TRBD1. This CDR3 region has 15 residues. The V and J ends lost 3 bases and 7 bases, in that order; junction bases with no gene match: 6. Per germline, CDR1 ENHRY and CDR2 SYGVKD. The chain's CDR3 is CAISERTGQNSPLHF. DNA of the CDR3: TGTGCCATCAGTGAAAGGACAGGCCAGAATTCACCCCTCCACTTT.

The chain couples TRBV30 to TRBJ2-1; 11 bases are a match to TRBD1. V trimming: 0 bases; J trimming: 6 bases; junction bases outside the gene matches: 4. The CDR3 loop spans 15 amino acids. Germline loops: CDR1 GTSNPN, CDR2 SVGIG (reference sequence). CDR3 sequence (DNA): TGTGCCTGGAGTGTATTGGGACAGGGGGGCAATGAGCAGTTCTTC. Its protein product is CAWSVLGQGGNEQFF.

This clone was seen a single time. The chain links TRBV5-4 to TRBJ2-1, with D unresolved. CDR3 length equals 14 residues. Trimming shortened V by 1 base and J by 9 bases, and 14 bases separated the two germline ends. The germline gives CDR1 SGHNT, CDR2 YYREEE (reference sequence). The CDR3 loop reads CASSLQASKVEQFF. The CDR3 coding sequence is TGTGCCAGCAGCTTGCAGGCTTCTAAGGTTGAGCAGTTCTTC.

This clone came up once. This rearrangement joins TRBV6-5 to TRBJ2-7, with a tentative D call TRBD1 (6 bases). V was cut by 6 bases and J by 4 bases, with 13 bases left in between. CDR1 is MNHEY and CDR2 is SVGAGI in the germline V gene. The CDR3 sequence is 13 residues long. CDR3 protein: CASSPGTYYEQYV. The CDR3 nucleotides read TGTGCCAGCAGCCCCGGGACATATTACGAGCAGTACGTC.

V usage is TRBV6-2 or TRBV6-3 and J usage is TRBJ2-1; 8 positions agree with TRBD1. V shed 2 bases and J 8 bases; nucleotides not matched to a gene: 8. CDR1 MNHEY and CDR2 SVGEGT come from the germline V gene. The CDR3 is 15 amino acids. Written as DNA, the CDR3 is TGTGCCAGCAGTTACGGAGGGGACAGGCGGCATGAGCAGTTCTTC. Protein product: CASSYGGDRRHEQFF.